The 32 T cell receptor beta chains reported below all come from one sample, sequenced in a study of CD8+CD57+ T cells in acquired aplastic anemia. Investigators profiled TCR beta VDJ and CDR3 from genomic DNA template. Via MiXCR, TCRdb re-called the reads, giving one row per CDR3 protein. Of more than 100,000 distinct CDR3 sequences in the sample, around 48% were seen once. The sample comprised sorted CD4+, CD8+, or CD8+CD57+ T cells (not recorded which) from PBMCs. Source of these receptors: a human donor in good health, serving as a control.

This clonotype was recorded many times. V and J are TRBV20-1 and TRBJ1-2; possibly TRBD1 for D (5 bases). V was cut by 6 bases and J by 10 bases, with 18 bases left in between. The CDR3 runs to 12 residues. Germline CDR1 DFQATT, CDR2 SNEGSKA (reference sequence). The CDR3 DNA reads TGCAGTGCGACGTATCAGGGTCTTCCCTACACCTTC. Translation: CSATYQGLPYTF.

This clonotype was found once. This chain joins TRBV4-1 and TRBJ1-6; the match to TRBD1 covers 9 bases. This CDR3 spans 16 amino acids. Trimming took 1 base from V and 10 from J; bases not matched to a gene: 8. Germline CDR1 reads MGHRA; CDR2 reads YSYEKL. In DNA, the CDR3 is TGCGCCAGCAGCCAAGTCCCGGGACAGGGTGGATCACCCCTCCACTTT. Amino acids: CASSQVPGQGGSPLHF.

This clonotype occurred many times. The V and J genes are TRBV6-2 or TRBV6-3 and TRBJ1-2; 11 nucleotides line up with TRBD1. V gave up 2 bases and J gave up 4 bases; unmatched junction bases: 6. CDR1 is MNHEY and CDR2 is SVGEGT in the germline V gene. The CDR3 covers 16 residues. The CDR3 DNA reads TGTGCCAGCAGTTACCGGAGGACAGGGGGCGGCTATGGCTACACCTTC. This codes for CASSYRRTGGGYGYTF.

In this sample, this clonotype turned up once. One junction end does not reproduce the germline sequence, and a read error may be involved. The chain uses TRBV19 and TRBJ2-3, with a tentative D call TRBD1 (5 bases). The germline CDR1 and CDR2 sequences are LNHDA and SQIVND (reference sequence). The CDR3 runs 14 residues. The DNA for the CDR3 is TGTGCCAGTAGTGAAGGGGCCAGTTATTTCACGCAGTACTTT. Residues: CASSEGASYFTQYF. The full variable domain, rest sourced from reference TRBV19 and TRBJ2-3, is DGGITQSPKYLFRKEGQNVTLSCEQNLNHDAMYWYRQDPGQGLRLIYYSQIVNDFQKGDIAEGYSVSREKKESFPLTVTSAQKNPTAFYLCASSEGASYFTQYFGPGTRLTVL.

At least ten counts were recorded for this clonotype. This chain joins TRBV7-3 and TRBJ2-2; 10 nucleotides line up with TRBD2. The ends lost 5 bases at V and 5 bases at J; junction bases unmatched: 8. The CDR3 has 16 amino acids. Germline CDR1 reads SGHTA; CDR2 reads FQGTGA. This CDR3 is CASSPGSGGATGELFF. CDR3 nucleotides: TGTGCCAGCAGCCCGGGGAGCGGGGGGGCGACCGGGGAGCTGTTTTTT.

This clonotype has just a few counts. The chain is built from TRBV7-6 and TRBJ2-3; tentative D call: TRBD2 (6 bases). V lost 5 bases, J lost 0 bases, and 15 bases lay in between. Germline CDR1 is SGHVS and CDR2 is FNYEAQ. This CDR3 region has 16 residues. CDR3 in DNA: TGTGCCAGCAGCCACAGTCCCCTAGCGAGCACAGATACGCAGTATTTT. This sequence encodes CASSHSPLASTDTQYF. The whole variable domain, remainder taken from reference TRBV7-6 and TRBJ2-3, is GAGVSQSPRYKVTKRGQDVALRCDPISGHVSLYWYRQALGQGPEFLTYFNYEAQQDKSGLPNDRFSAERPEGSISTLTIQRTEQRDSAMYRCASSHSPLASTDTQYFGPGTRLTVL.

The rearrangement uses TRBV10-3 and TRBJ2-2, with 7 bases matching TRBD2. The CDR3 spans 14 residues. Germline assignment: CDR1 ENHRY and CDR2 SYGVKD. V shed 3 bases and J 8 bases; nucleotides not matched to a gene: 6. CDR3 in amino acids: CAISDPTSWGELFF. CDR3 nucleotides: TGTGCCATCAGTGACCCGACTAGCTGGGGGGAGCTGTTTTTT.

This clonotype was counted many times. The CDR3 is CASTGLVGTGELFF. The CDR3 nucleotides are TGTGCCAGCACTGGACTAGTTGGCACCGGGGAGCTGTTTTTT. This chain connects TRBV12-3 or TRBV12-4 to TRBJ2-2; TRBD2 agrees at 7 bases. The CDR3 is 14 residues long. With 7 bases clipped from V and 4 bases from J, the junction kept 6 bases outside the gene matches.

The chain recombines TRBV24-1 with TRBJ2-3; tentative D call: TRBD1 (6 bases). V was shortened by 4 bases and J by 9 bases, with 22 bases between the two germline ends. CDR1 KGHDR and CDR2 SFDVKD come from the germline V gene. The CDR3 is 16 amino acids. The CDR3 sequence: CATSDPEGVPRPTQYF. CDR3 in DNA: TGTGCCACCAGTGACCCTGAGGGGGTCCCGAGACCGACGCAGTATTTT.

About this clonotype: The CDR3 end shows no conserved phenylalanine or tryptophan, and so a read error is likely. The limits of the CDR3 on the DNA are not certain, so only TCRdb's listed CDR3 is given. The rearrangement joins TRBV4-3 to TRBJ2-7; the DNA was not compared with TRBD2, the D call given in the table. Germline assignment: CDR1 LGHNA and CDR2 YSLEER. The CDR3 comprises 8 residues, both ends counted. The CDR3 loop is CASSPGLL.

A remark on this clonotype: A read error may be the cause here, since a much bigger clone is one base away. The CDR3 loop reads CASSLTRTANTGELVF. The CDR3 DNA reads as TGTGCCAGCAGCTTAACTAGGACAGCCAACACCGGGGAGCTGGTTTTT. The chain has TRBV7-3 and TRBJ2-2, with a tentative D call TRBD1 (6 bases). The CDR3 length is 16 residues. Germline V gene data show CDR1 as SGHTA and CDR2 as FQGTGA.

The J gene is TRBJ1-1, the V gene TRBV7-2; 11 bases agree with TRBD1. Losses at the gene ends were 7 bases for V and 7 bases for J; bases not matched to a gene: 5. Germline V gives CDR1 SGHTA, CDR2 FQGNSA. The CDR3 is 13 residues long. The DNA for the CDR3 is TGTGCCAGCACCACCGGGACAGGGGGTGAAGCTTTCTTT. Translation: CASTTGTGGEAFF.

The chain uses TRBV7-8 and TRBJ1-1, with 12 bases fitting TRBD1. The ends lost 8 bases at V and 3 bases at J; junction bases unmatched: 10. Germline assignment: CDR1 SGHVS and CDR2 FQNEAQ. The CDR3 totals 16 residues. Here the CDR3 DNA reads TGTGCCAGCGGCCCCCGGGGACAGGGGGCGGACACTGAAGCTTTCTTT. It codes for CASGPRGQGADTEAFF. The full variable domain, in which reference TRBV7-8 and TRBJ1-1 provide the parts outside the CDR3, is GAGVSQSPRYKVAKRGQDVALRCDPISGHVSLFWYQQALGQGPEFLTYFQNEAQLDKSGLPSDRFFAERPEGSVSTLKIQRTQQEDSAVYLCASGPRGQGADTEAFFGQGTRLTVV.

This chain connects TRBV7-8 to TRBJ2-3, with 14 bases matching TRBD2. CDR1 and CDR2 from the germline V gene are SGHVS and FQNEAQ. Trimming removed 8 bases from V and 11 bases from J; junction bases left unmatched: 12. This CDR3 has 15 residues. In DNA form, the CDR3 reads TGTGCCAGCGGCGAGACTAGCGGGGGGGGTTGGGAGCAGTATTTT. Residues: CASGETSGGGWEQYF.

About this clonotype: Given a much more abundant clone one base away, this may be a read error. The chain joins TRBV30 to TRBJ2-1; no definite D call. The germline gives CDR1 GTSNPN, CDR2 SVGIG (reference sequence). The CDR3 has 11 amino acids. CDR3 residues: CARSVHNEQFF. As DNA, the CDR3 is TGTGCCCGGAGTGTACACAATGAGCAGTTCTTC.

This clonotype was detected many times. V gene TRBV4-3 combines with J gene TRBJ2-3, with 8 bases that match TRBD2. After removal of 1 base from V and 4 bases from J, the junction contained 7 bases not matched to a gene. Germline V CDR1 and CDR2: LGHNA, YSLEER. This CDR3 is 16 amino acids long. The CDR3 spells CASSQANSGVADTQYF. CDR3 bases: TGCGCCAGCAGCCAAGCTAATAGCGGGGTGGCAGATACGCAGTATTTT.

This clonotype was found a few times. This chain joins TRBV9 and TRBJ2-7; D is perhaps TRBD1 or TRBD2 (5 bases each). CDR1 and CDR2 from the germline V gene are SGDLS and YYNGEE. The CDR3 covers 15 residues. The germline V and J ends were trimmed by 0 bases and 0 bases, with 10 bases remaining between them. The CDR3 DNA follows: TGTGCCAGCAGCGTAGGTCCAGGGAGCTCCTACGAGCAGTACGTC. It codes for CASSVGPGSSYEQYV.

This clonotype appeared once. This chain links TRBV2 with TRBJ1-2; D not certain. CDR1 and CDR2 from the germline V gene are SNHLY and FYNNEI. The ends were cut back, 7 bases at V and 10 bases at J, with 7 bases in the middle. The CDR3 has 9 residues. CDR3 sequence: CASICPYTF. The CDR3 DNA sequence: TGTGCCAGCATCTGTCCCTACACCTTC. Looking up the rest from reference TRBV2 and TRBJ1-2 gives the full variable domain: EPEVTQTPSHQVTQMGQEVILRCVPISNHLYFYWYRQILGQKVEFLVSFYNNEISEKSEIFDDQFSVERPDGSNFTLKIRSTKLEDSAMYFCASICPYTFGSGTRLTVV.

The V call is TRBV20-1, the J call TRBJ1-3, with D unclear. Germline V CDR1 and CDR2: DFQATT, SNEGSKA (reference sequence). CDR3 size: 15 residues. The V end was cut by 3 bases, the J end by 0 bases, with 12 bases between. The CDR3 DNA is TGCAGTGCTAGGCCGCGCAGAGCCTCTGGAAACACCATATATTTT. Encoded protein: CSARPRRASGNTIYF.

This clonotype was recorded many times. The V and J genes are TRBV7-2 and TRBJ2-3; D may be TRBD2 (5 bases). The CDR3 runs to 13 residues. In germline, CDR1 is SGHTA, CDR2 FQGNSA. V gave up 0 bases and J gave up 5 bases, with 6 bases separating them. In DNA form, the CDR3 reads TGTGCCAGCAGCTTAGCGAGGGTAGATACGCAGTATTTT. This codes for CASSLARVDTQYF.

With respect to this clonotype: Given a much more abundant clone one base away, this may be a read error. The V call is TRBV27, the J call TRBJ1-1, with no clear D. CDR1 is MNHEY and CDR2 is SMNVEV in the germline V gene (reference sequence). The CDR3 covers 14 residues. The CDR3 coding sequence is TGTGCCATCAGTTCCGGACTTCTGAACACTGAAGCTTTCTTT. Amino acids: CAISSGLLNTEAFF.

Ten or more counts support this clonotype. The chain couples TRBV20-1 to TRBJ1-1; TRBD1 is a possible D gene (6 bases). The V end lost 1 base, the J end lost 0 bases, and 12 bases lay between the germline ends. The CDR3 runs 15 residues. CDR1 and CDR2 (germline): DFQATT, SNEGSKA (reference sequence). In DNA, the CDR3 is TGCAGTGCTAGAGTCACAGGGACCCTGAACACTGAAGCTTTCTTT. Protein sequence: CSARVTGTLNTEAFF.

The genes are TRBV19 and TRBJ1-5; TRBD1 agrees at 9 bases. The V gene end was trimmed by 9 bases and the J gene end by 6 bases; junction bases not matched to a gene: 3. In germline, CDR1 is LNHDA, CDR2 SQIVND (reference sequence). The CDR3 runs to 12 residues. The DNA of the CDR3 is TGTGCCAGCGGACAGGGGAGTCAGCCCCAGCATTTT. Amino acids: CASGQGSQPQHF.

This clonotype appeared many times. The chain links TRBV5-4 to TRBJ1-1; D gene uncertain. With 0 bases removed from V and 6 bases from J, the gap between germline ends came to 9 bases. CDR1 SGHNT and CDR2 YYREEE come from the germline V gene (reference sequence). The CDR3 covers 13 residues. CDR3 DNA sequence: TGTGCCAGCAGCTTGGATATTGATGCTGAAGCTTTCTTT. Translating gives CASSLDIDAEAFF.

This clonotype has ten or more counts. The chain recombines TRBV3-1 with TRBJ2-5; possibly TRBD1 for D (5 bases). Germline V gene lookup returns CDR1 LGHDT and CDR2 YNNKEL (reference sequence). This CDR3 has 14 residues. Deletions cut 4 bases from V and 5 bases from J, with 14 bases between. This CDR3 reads CASSLVGERETQYF. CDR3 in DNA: TGTGCCAGCAGCCTCGTAGGGGAAAGGGAGACCCAGTACTTC.

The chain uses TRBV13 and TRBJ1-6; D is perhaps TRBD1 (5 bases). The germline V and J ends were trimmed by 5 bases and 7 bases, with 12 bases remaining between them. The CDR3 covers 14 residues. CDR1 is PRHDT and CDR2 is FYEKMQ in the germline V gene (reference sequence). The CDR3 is CASSPGTKNSPLHF. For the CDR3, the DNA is TGTGCCAGCAGCCCGGGGACCAAAAATTCACCCCTCCACTTT.

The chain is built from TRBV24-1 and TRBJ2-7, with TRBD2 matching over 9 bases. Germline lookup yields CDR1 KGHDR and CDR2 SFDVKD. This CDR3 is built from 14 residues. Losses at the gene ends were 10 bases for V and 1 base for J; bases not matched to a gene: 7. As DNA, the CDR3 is TGTGCCACAGGGGGTAGCGGGAGTTCCTACGAGCAGTACTTC. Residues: CATGGSGSSYEQYF.

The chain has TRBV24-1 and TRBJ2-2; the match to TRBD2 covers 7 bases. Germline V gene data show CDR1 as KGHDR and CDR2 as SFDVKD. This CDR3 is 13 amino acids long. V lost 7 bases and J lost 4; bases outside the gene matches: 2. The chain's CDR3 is CATRASGTGELFF. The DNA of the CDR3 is TGTGCCACCAGGGCTAGCGGCACCGGGGAGCTGTTTTTT.

CDR3 sequence reads: CASSESPGFSYGYTF. The CDR3 DNA follows: TGCGCCAGCAGTGAGTCCCCAGGGTTCAGCTATGGCTACACCTTC. The chain uses TRBV10-2 and TRBJ1-2; TRBD1 might be the D (5 bases). CDR1 and CDR2 from the germline V gene are WSHSY and SAAADI. V gave up 0 bases and J gave up 4 bases, with 12 bases separating them. This CDR3 has 15 amino acids.

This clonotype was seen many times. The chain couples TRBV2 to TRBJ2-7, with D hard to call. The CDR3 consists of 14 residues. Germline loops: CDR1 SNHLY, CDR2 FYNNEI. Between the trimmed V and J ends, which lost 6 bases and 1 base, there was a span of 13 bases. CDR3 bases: TGTGCCAGCAGAGGGTTGAGAGAGTCCTACGAGCAGTACTTC. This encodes CASRGLRESYEQYF.

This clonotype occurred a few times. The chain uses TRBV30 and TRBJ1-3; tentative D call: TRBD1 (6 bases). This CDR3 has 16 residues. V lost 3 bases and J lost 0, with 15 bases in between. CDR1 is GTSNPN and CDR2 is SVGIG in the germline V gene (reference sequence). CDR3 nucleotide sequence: TGTGCCTGGAGCGAAAAGGGGGTTTTCTCTGGAAACACCATATATTTT. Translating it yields CAWSEKGVFSGNTIYF.

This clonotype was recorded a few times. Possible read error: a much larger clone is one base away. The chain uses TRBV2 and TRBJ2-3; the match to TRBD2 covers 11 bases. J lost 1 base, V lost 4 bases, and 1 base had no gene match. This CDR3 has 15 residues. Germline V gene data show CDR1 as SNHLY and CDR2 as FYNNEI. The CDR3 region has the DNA TGTGCCAGCAGTGTACTAGCGGGGGGCACAGATACGCAGTATTTT. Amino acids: CASSVLAGGTDTQYF.